What follows is one T cell receptor (beta chain) and its context. Its matching antigen is unknown. CDR1 and CDR2 from the germline V gene are MNHNS and SASEGT. This CDR3 is 16 amino acids long. Trimming removed 3 bases from V and 0 bases from J; junction bases left unmatched: 6. These data originate in a study of shared clonotypes between healthy human individuals. Study conclusions and caveats: Among donors, clonotype sharing was expected to be affected by sequencing depth.

Data came from immunoSEQ multiplex PCR; TCRdb stores just in-frame clones and leaves some out. The table shows approximately 1.1 million clones, with 78% occurring only once. The investigators split CD4+ cells into a CD45RA+ naive subset and a CD45RA-negative memory subset. This rearrangement joins TRBV6-1 to TRBJ1-2; 8 bases line up with TRBD1. This clonotype was sampled from a man aged 18 to 30 in good health. Some clones in this sample may be carry-over from other donors' samples. What was sequenced was memory CD4+ T cells from PBMCs. Subset described: CD45RA-negative fraction. The CDR3: CASSERPTGANYGYTF. CDR3 nucleotides: TGTGCCAGCAGTGAGAGACCGACAGGGGCTAACTATGGCTACACCTTC.